This TCR beta chain was observed in a study of blood T cell repertoires in COVID-19. Turning to the study itself: Samples representing acute and convalescent COVID-19 were sourced from the United States, Italy and Spain. From T cells, B-cell-depleted T cells, or PBMCs came the material, which was cDNA or gDNA.

This clone showed up just a few times. Original data processing: From reference gene primer amplification, estimates of nucleated cell counts were derived. Sequencing used immunoSEQ multiplex PCR; TCRdb keeps in-frame clones, though not all of them. That table is the source of V, J and clone size, and D and trimming were worked out from the DNA. The sample includes about 100,000 clones, 85% seen only once; the top ten take around 2%. CDR1 and CDR2 (germline): SGHNT, YYREEE (reference sequence). The CDR3 contains 15 residues. J gave up 5 bases and V 3 bases, and 10 bases lay outside the gene matches. The TCR originated in a woman in her sixties or seventies with active or convalescent COVID-19. This chain uses TRBV5-4 with TRBJ1-2, with TRBD1 matching 7 bases. The specimen was peripheral blood. The DNA of the CDR3 is TGTGCCAGCAGCTCGCGACAGGGAAACAATTATGGCTACACCTTC. Protein: CASSSRQGNNYGYTF.